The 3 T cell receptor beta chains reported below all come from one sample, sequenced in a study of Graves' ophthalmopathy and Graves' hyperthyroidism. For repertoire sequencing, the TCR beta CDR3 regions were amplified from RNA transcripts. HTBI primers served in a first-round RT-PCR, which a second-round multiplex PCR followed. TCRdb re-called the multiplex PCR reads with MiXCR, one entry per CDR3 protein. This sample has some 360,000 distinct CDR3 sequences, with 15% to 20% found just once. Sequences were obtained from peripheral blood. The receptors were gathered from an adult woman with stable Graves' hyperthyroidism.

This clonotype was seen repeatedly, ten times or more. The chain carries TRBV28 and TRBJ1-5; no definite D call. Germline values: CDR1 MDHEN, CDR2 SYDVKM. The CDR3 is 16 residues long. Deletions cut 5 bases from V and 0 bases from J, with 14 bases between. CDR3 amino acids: CASSPTPGGSNQPQHF. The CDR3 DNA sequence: TGTGCCAGCAGTCCCACACCAGGCGGTAGCAATCAGCCCCAGCATTTT.

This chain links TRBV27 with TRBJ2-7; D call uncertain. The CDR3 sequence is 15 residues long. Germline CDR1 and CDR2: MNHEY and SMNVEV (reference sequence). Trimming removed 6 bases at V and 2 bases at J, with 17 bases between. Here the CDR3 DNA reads TGTGCCAGCAGAGCCGCGGCCTTCAGTCCCTACGAGCAGTACTTC. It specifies CASRAAAFSPYEQYF.

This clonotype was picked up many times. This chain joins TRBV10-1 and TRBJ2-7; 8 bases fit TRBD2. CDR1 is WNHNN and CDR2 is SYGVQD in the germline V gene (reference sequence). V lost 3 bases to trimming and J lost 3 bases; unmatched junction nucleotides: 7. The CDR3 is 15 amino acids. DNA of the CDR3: TGCGCCAGCAGTGAATCCAGGACTAGCAGCTACGAGCAGTACTTC. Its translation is CASSESRTSSYEQYF.